Below, one TCR beta chain is given with its context. A single count supports this clone. The specificity of this receptor is unknown. It has no much larger one-base neighbor in the sample; base qualities were not kept. These data come from a study of blood T cell repertoires in COVID-19 (dated by TCRdb to 2020 to 2022). Turning to the overall study: Samples covering the acute and convalescent phases of COVID-19 were provided by collaborators in the United States, Italy and Spain. The prospective study material was composed of cDNA or gDNA derived from T cells, B-cell-depleted T cells, or PBMCs. The dataset comprised deeply sampled blood TCRbeta repertoires from subjects exposed to, actively infected with, or recovered from COVID-19. The repertoires were released in a freely available public database intended as a resource for research on the immune response to SARS-CoV-2. Samples came from the ongoing ImmuneRACE study (first 160 participants) plus 1,254 subjects from 6 global collaborators. The sample metadata nearly always contained a de-identified subject ID, COVID-19 status, age in years and sex. Where HLA class I and class II types were available, the types were taken from metadata supplied by the sample provider, not from assay-based typing. Results the study describes overall, beyond this receptor: The quantity of clinical and demographic metadata differed by source and by participant and was supplied without curation.

TCRbeta CDR3 regions were amplified from genomic DNA by means of the immunoSEQ Assay, a bias-controlled multiplex PCR. The authors processed their data as follows. Within the assay, amplification of reference gene primers was used to estimate how many nucleated cells each sample contained. To quantify the absolute abundance of each unique TCRbeta CDR3 rearrangement, sequence reads were collapsed and filtered. For each sample, productive Simpson clonality was calculated as the square root of Simpson's diversity index over productive rearrangements. TCRdb retrieved this table from immuneACCESS and kept in-frame rearrangements only. Not all clones are present; in checked studies, unresolved V genes account for under half, and no reason is known for the remainder. V and J calls and clone size are those listed in that table; D and trimming were worked out from the DNA. In all, the sample holds under 55,000 clones, and around nine tenths of those were seen once. The ten largest clones capture under 4.5% of the sample.

From the germline V gene, CDR1 is SGHDT and CDR2 is YYEEEE. From its cysteine to its phenylalanine, the CDR3 spans 14 amino acids. The DNA shown is the 42-base CDR3, in frame from base 1. Here V drops 5 bases and J drops 2 bases, and the junction holds 3 bases not matched to any gene. Collaborating institutions collected whole blood in K2EDTA tubes following their own protocols. For TCRbeta analysis, collaborators shipped samples in one of three forms: frozen whole blood, isolated PBMCs, or DNA extracted from either of those sample types. The sequenced sample was peripheral blood. Rearrangement joined TRBV5-6 to TRBJ2-7; 11 of the junction bases match TRBD1. The sequence came from a human donor in a cohort sampled during active COVID-19. CDR3 loop: CASRWGQGAYEQYF. The nucleotides read TGTGCCAGCAGATGGGGACAGGGGGCCTACGAGCAGTACTTC. With the portions outside the CDR3 filled from the reference TRBV5-6 and TRBJ2-7 genes, the complete variable region becomes DAGVTQSPTHLIKTRGQQVTLRCSPKSGHDTVSWYQQALGQGPQFIFQYYEEEERQRGNFPDRFSGHQFPNYSSELNVNALLLGDSALYLCASRWGQGAYEQYFGPGTRLTVT.